The next 2 T cell receptor beta chains were all read from a single sample in a study of Graves' ophthalmopathy and Graves' hyperthyroidism. For repertoire sequencing, the TCR beta CDR3 regions were amplified from RNA transcripts. The workflow started with a first-round RT-PCR run with HTBI primers and then moved on to a second-round multiplex PCR. Using its own MiXCR run on the multiplex PCR reads, TCRdb lists one record per CDR3 protein. The repertoire holds 350,000 to 400,000 distinct CDR3 sequences, with about 16% as singletons. Material: peripheral blood. The receptor source for this set is a woman aged 18-35 years with Graves' ophthalmopathy.

At least ten counts were recorded for this clonotype. The germline gene is not matched at one end of the junction; a read error may be the cause. The CDR3 sequence: CASSLGSYRDITF. CDR3 DNA sequence: TGTGCCAGCAGTTTAGGGTCTTACCGGGACATAACCTTC. The chain couples TRBV27 to TRBJ2-7, with a possible D match to TRBD1 (6 bases). The CDR3 covers 13 residues. Germline V gene data show CDR1 as MNHEY and CDR2 as SMNVEV (reference sequence).

This clonotype was detected ten times or more. The CDR3 DNA is TGCAGTGCTAGAGAGCCAGGGGGCGGTCAGCCCCAGCATTTT. It is translated as CSAREPGGGQPQHF. J is TRBJ1-5 and V is TRBV20-1; 8 bases align to TRBD1. This CDR3 has 14 amino acids. The germline gives CDR1 DFQATT, CDR2 SNEGSKA (reference sequence). With 0 bases clipped from V and 6 bases from J, the junction kept 4 bases outside the gene matches.